Given below is one TCR beta chain in context. Germline CDR1 reads WSHSY; CDR2 reads SAAADI. The V gene lost 3 bases and the J gene lost 2 bases, with 5 bases spanning the gap. The CDR3 loop spans 13 amino acids. The assay was immunoSEQ multiplex PCR, and TCRdb's table has in-frame clones only and misses some. Of over 200,000 clones detected, 85% appear once; the ten largest clones hold approximately 19%. This record belongs to a study of blood T cell repertoires in COVID-19. The material sequenced was PBMCs or T cells enriched from blood (not recorded which). The receptor was isolated from a man aged 35-49 years who had recovered from COVID-19. The chain links TRBV10-2 to TRBJ1-5; no reliable D call. In DNA, the CDR3 is TGCGCCAGCAGTGACACGGGCAATCAGCCCCAGCATTTT. It translates to CASSDTGNQPQHF.